This TCR beta chain derives from a study of CD8 T cells in Susac syndrome. Reverse transcription of about 0.45 to 1 ug RNA was carried out with random hexamers. TCRdb fed the immunoSEQ multiplex PCR reads into MiXCR, producing one record per CDR3 protein. Of around 170,000 distinct CDR3 sequences detected, around 95% appear once; the ten largest clones hold around 0.15%. Germline CDR1 reads LGHDT; CDR2 reads YNNKEL (reference sequence). CDR3 length: 15 amino acids. The V and J ends lost 0 bases and 5 bases respectively, with 11 bases between them. This chain connects TRBV3-1 to TRBJ2-1; D may be TRBD1 or TRBD2 (6 bases each). The origin of this receptor is a human donor with multiple sclerosis. The sequencing sample was made of CD8+ T cells from PBMCs. The CDR3 is CASSQDGGLDNEQFF. In DNA, the CDR3 is TGTGCCAGCAGCCAAGACGGGGGCCTGGACAATGAGCAGTTCTTC.